A selection of T cell receptor beta chains follows, all from one sample in a study of OX40 agonist ivuxolimab in advanced cancers. The table came from immunoSEQ multiplex PCR; TCRdb's copy has only in-frame clones and leaves some out. Of around 75,000 clones listed, under 90% are singletons. The material sequenced was CD4+ or CD8+ T cells sorted from blood, taken in a trial of the OX40 agonist ivuxolimab. The receptors were gathered from an adult with an advanced solid tumor such as melanoma, head and neck, liver or kidney cancer. Each CDR3 is given with its conserved first and last residue. Size is omitted from some rows. Given values are once, few, many or a class for expanded clones.

v_call: TRBV6-1
clone_size: .
j_call: TRBJ2-7
cdr3_aa: CASSGAGTFRYEQYF

v_call: TRBV5-6
clone_size: .
j_call: TRBJ2-2
cdr3_aa: CASSLAGIGGELFF

v_call: TRBV4-2
clone_size: .
j_call: TRBJ1-5
cdr3_aa: CASSQEGAGGQPQHF

v_call: TRBV18
clone_size: .
j_call: TRBJ2-5
cdr3_aa: CASSLTQETQYF

v_call: TRBV5-4
clone_size: .
j_call: TRBJ1-4
cdr3_aa: CASSGQGSPNEKLFF

v_call: TRBV20-1
clone_size: .
j_call: TRBJ2-1
cdr3_aa: CSASQQGEQFF

v_call: TRBV7-2
clone_size: .
j_call: TRBJ2-3
cdr3_aa: CASSLASGRAGGDTQYF

v_call: TRBV7-6
clone_size: .
j_call: TRBJ2-1
cdr3_aa: CASRTNGDEQFF

v_call: TRBV28
clone_size: .
j_call: TRBJ1-1
cdr3_aa: CASSWVQANTEAFF

v_call: TRBV5-1
clone_size: .
j_call: TRBJ1-1
cdr3_aa: CASSLEGSNTEAFF

v_call: TRBV7-9
clone_size: .
j_call: TRBJ2-1
cdr3_aa: CASSPRPNEQFF

v_call: TRBV18
clone_size: .
j_call: TRBJ1-1
cdr3_aa: CASSPAGALRPEAFF

v_call: TRBV27
clone_size: .
j_call: TRBJ2-2
cdr3_aa: CASRTGLDTGELFF

v_call: TRBV5-1
clone_size: .
j_call: TRBJ1-4
cdr3_aa: CASSLWAGREKLFF

v_call: TRBV5-1
clone_size: .
j_call: TRBJ2-2
cdr3_aa: CASSPPIPANTGELFF

v_call: TRBV21-1
clone_size: once
j_call: TRBJ2-4
cdr3_aa: CASSKTSGRWAKNIQYF

v_call: TRBV14
clone_size: .
j_call: TRBJ1-4
cdr3_aa: CASSHLTTNEKLFF

v_call: TRBV10-3
clone_size: .
j_call: TRBJ1-5
cdr3_aa: CAISSGGQGGNQPQHF

v_call: TRBV6-4
clone_size: .
j_call: TRBJ2-2
cdr3_aa: CASSERLQGRNTGELFF

v_call: TRBV5-4
clone_size: .
j_call: TRBJ1-1
cdr3_aa: CASSTNVNRGADTEAFF

v_call: TRBV7-2
clone_size: once
j_call: TRBJ2-5
cdr3_aa: CASSFGLVGTQYF

v_call: TRBV2
clone_size: .
j_call: TRBJ1-2
cdr3_aa: CASSEGAGRGGYTF

v_call: TRBV27
clone_size: .
j_call: TRBJ2-1
cdr3_aa: CASSLYSDRLNEQFF

v_call: TRBV5-6
clone_size: few
j_call: TRBJ1-2
cdr3_aa: CASSLGPGGYGYTF

v_call: TRBV10-3
clone_size: .
j_call: TRBJ2-7
cdr3_aa: CAIARGQTGSPEQYF

v_call: TRBV18
clone_size: once
j_call: TRBJ1-3
cdr3_aa: CASSPPGGAVSGNTIYF

v_call: TRBV6-1
clone_size: .
j_call: TRBJ1-2
cdr3_aa: CAIYDGQGAGYTF

v_call: TRBV30
clone_size: .
j_call: TRBJ2-3
cdr3_aa: CAWSGAGWDTQYF

v_call: TRBV15
clone_size: .
j_call: TRBJ1-5
cdr3_aa: CATTANLGNQPQHF

v_call: TRBV2
clone_size: .
j_call: TRBJ2-1
cdr3_aa: CASRTSLYNEQFF

v_call: TRBV7-8
clone_size: .
j_call: TRBJ1-6
cdr3_aa: CASSLRTDSPLHF

v_call: TRBV9
clone_size: .
j_call: TRBJ2-3
cdr3_aa: CASSPLPGPDTQYF

v_call: TRBV6-6
clone_size: .
j_call: TRBJ1-1
cdr3_aa: CASSYPAGNTEAFF

v_call: TRBV4-1
clone_size: .
j_call: TRBJ2-3
cdr3_aa: CASSQGGRGRTDTQYF

v_call: TRBV7-2
clone_size: .
j_call: TRBJ2-5
cdr3_aa: CASSIVGAGETQYF

v_call: TRBV27
clone_size: .
j_call: TRBJ2-7
cdr3_aa: CASHPPGSGGLGSYEQYF

v_call: TRBV19
clone_size: .
j_call: TRBJ1-5
cdr3_aa: CASTWSYYSNQPQHF

v_call: TRBV11-2
clone_size: .
j_call: TRBJ2-1
cdr3_aa: CASSTVLASNEQFF

v_call: TRBV5-1
clone_size: .
j_call: TRBJ2-1
cdr3_aa: CASSQGTSGRRVGEQFF

v_call: TRBV5-1
clone_size: .
j_call: TRBJ1-2
cdr3_aa: CASSPGGAGDYGYTF

v_call: TRBV9
clone_size: .
j_call: TRBJ1-1
cdr3_aa: CASSPRVRTEAFF

v_call: TRBV7-9
clone_size: once
j_call: TRBJ2-2
cdr3_aa: CASSQRWAGGPPPKLFF

v_call: TRBV5-1
clone_size: .
j_call: TRBJ2-3
cdr3_aa: CASSPRNTDTQYF

v_call: TRBV7-9
clone_size: .
j_call: TRBJ1-2
cdr3_aa: CASRPTGNYGYTF

v_call: TRBV6-5
clone_size: .
j_call: TRBJ1-2
cdr3_aa: CASSREYGYTF

v_call: TRBV5-1
clone_size: .
j_call: TRBJ1-1
cdr3_aa: CASSTGTLNTEAFF

v_call: TRBV28
clone_size: .
j_call: TRBJ2-7
cdr3_aa: CASSLSRGGAYEQYF

v_call: TRBV5-5
clone_size: .
j_call: TRBJ1-6
cdr3_aa: CASSSTPWRDSPLHF